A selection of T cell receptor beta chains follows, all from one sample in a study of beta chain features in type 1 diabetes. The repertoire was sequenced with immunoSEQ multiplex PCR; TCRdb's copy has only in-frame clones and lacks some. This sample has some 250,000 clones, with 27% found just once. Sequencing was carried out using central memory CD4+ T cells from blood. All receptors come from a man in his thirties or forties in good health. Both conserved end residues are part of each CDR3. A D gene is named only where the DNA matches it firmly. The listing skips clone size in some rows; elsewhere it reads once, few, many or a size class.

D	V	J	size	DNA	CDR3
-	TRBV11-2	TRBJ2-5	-	TGTGCCAGCGGGGGCTCGCGGGGGCAAGAGACCCAGTACTTC	CASGGSRGQETQYF
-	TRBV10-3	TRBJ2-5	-	TGTGCCATCAGTGAGGACATTAACCTCCAAGAGACCCAGTACTTC	CAISEDINLQETQYF
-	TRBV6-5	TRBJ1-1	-	TGTGCCAGCAGTTACAGAGGTAGCAGAAGAACTGAAGCTTTCTTT	CASSYRGSRRTEAFF
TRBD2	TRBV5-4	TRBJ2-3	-	TGTGCCAGCACTCCCGGGGAGGGGCGGGCTTTATCTTTT	CASTPGEGRALSF
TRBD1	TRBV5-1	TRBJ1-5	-	TGCGCCAGCAGCTTGTTTGGCCCGGGACAGGGCAATCAGCCCCAGCATTTT	CASSLFGPGQGNQPQHF
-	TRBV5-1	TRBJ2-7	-	TGCGCCAGCAGCTTGTTGGGCGGGACGGACGAGCAGTACTTC	CASSLLGGTDEQYF
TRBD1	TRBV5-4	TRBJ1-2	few	TGTGCCAGCAGCTTACAGGGGATGGGTGGCTACACCTTC	CASSLQGMGGYTF
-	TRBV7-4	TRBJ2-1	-	TGTGCCAGCAGCTTAGAGGGGTTCAACAATGAGCAGTTCTTC	CASSLEGFNNEQFF
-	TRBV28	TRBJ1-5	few	TGTGCCAGCCACTCCGCAGGGGATAGCAATCAGCCCCAGCATTTT	CASHSAGDSNQPQHF
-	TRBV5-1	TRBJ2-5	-	TGCGCCAGCAGCTCCCAGGGAGGTGGAGAGACCCAGTACTTC	CASSSQGGGETQYF
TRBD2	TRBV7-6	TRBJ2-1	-	TGTGCCAGCAGCTCGAGCGGGGGACTCTACAATGAGCAGTTCTTC	CASSSSGGLYNEQFF
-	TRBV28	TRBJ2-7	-	TGTGCCAGCAGTTTGTGGAGAGACTACGAGCAGTACTTC	CASSLWRDYEQYF
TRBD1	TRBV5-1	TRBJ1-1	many	TGCGCCAGCAGGAGTGGCTTAGGACAGGGGAACACTGAAGCTTTCTTT	CASRSGLGQGNTEAFF
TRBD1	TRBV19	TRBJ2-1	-	TGTGCCACCACCAACCCGGGACAGGGGGGAAATGAGCAGTTCTTC	CATTNPGQGGNEQFF
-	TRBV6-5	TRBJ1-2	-	TGTGCCAGCAGCCCGGCCGGAGGCTATGGCTACACCTTC	CASSPAGGYGYTF
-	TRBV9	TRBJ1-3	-	TGTGCCAGCAGCGTCGGGACTCCCCAGGCTGGAAACACCATATATTTT	CASSVGTPQAGNTIYF
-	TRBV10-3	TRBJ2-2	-	TGTGCCATCAAGTCCAACAGAAACACCGGGGAGCTGTTTTTT	CAIKSNRNTGELFF
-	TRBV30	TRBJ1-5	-	TGTGCCTGGAGTGCAGGACAGAGGAGCCAGCCCCAGCATTTT	CAWSAGQRSQPQHF
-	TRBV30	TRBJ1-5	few	TGTGCCTGGAATAGTAGGGCTAATCAGCCCCAGCATTTT	CAWNSRANQPQHF
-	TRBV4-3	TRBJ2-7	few	TGCGCCAGCAGCCCGGCGGAAGAAGAAGACCACGAGCAGTACTTC	CASSPAEEEDHEQYF
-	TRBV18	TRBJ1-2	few	TGTGCCAGCTCGGCTACCACGCCTGGACAGACCTATGGCTACACCTTC	CASSATTPGQTYGYTF
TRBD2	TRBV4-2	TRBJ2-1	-	TGTGCCAGCAGCCACGGGCTAGCGGGGGGGTTCGATGAGCAGTTCTTC	CASSHGLAGGFDEQFF
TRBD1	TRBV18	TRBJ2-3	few	TGTGCCAGCTCACCCCCTAGGACAGGGGGAGGAGATACGCAGTATTTT	CASSPPRTGGGDTQYF
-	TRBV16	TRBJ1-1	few	TGTGCCAGCAGACATACACAGGGCACGAACACTGAAGCTTTCTTT	CASRHTQGTNTEAFF
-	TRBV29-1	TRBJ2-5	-	TGCAGCGTTTTCGGGGGACCGGAGACCCAGTACTTC	CSVFGGPETQYF
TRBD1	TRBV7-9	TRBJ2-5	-	TGTGCCAGCAGCCACGGGACAGGGGGCGAGGAGACCCAGTACTTC	CASSHGTGGEETQYF
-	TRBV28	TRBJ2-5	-	TGTGCCAGCGCGGGACCATCTTTTAGGACCCAGTACTTC	CASAGPSFRTQYF
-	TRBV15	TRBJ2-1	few	TGTGCCACCAGCAGAGAGGCTAGCAGAGAGAATGAGCAGTTCTTC	CATSREASRENEQFF
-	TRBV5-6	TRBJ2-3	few	TGTGCCAGCAGCGGGGCGGGTGGAAGCACAGATACGCAGTATTTT	CASSGAGGSTDTQYF
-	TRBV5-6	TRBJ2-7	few	TGTGCCAGCAGCTTGGACCGAGACGAGCAGTACTTC	CASSLDRDEQYF
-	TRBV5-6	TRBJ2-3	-	TGTGCCAGCAGGGAGTTTCTAATATACACAGATACGCAGTATTTT	CASREFLIYTDTQYF
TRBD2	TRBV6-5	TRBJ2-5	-	TGTGCCAGCAGTTACCTCGGACTAGTCGAAGAGACCCAGTACTTC	CASSYLGLVEETQYF
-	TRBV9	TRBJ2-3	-	TGTGCCAGCAGCGCCCCTGGGGATACGCAGTATTTT	CASSAPGDTQYF
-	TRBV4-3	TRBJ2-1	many	TGCGCCAGCAGCCAAGATACAGAGCGGGTCCAGTTCTTC	CASSQDTERVQFF
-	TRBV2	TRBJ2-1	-	TGTGCCAGCAGTGAGCAAAGCTCCTACAATGAGCAGTTCTTC	CASSEQSSYNEQFF
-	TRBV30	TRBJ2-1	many	TGTGCCTGGAGTCGGGGCATCGAGCAGTTCTTC	CAWSRGIEQFF
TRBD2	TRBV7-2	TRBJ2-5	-	TGTGCCAGCAGCTTACTTGATAGCGGGAGGGCGGGGGAGACCCAGTACTTC	CASSLLDSGRAGETQYF
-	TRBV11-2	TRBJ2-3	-	TGTGCCAGCAGGTTGACTAGAACCACAGATACGCAGTATTTT	CASRLTRTTDTQYF
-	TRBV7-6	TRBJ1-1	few	TGTGCCAGCAGCTTGGGACGGTACACTGAAGCTTTCTTT	CASSLGRYTEAFF
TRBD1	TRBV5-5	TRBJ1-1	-	TGTGCCAGCAGCCCAGACAGGGCGAACGCTGAAGCTTTCTTT	CASSPDRANAEAFF
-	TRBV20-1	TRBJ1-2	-	TGCAGTGCCAATCCCTCGCTGGTCTACACCTTC	CSANPSLVYTF
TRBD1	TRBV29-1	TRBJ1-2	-	TGCAGCGTTTCTGGGACAGGGGCCTATGGCTACACCTTC	CSVSGTGAYGYTF
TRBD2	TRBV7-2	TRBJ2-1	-	TGTGCCAGCAGCTTAGCCTCTAGCGGACATGAGCAGTTCTTC	CASSLASSGHEQFF
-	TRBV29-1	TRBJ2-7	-	TGCAGCGTTGAAGACAGGGAATATCTCGAGCAGTACTTC	CSVEDREYLEQYF
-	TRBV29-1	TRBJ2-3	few	TGCAGCGTTGAGGAGGGCGGCACAGATACGCAGTATTTT	CSVEEGGTDTQYF
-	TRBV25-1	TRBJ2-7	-	TGTGCCAGCAGTGAAAGGGGCTACGAGCAGTACTTC	CASSERGYEQYF
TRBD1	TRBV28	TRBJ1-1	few	TGTGCCAGCAGTAGACGACAGGGGGCTGGTGAAGCTTTCTTT	CASSRRQGAGEAFF
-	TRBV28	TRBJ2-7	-	TGTGCCAGCAGGGGGACTGGGTCCTACGAGCAGTACTTC	CASRGTGSYEQYF
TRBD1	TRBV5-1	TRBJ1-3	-	TGCGCCAGCAGCTCCGGGACAGGGAACGTTGGAAACACCATATATTTT	CASSSGTGNVGNTIYF
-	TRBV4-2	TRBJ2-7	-	TGTGCCAGCAGCCATGTCGGCGCCGCCTACGAGCAGTACTTC	CASSHVGAAYEQYF
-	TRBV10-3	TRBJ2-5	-	TGTGCCATCAGTGGAGGGGGGTCTCGGGACTTC	CAISGGGSRDF
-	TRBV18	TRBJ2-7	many	TGTGCCAGCTCACCATCAGGCACCTACGAGCAGTACTTC	CASSPSGTYEQYF
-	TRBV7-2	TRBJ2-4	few	TGTGCCAGCAGCTTCGGGGCGGTGGGGGGAAACATTCAGTACTTC	CASSFGAVGGNIQYF
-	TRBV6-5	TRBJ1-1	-	TGTGCCAGCAGGCCGGGACAAACGAACACTGAAGCTTTCTTT	CASRPGQTNTEAFF
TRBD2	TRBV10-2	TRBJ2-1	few	TGCGCCAGCAGTGAGTCCGTAACAGCCGGGACTAGCTTCCTCTTC	CASSESVTAGTSFLF
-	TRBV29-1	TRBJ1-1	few	TGCAGCGTTCTCCCCCACGGGGAACGGGACACTGAAGCTTTCTTT	CSVLPHGERDTEAFF